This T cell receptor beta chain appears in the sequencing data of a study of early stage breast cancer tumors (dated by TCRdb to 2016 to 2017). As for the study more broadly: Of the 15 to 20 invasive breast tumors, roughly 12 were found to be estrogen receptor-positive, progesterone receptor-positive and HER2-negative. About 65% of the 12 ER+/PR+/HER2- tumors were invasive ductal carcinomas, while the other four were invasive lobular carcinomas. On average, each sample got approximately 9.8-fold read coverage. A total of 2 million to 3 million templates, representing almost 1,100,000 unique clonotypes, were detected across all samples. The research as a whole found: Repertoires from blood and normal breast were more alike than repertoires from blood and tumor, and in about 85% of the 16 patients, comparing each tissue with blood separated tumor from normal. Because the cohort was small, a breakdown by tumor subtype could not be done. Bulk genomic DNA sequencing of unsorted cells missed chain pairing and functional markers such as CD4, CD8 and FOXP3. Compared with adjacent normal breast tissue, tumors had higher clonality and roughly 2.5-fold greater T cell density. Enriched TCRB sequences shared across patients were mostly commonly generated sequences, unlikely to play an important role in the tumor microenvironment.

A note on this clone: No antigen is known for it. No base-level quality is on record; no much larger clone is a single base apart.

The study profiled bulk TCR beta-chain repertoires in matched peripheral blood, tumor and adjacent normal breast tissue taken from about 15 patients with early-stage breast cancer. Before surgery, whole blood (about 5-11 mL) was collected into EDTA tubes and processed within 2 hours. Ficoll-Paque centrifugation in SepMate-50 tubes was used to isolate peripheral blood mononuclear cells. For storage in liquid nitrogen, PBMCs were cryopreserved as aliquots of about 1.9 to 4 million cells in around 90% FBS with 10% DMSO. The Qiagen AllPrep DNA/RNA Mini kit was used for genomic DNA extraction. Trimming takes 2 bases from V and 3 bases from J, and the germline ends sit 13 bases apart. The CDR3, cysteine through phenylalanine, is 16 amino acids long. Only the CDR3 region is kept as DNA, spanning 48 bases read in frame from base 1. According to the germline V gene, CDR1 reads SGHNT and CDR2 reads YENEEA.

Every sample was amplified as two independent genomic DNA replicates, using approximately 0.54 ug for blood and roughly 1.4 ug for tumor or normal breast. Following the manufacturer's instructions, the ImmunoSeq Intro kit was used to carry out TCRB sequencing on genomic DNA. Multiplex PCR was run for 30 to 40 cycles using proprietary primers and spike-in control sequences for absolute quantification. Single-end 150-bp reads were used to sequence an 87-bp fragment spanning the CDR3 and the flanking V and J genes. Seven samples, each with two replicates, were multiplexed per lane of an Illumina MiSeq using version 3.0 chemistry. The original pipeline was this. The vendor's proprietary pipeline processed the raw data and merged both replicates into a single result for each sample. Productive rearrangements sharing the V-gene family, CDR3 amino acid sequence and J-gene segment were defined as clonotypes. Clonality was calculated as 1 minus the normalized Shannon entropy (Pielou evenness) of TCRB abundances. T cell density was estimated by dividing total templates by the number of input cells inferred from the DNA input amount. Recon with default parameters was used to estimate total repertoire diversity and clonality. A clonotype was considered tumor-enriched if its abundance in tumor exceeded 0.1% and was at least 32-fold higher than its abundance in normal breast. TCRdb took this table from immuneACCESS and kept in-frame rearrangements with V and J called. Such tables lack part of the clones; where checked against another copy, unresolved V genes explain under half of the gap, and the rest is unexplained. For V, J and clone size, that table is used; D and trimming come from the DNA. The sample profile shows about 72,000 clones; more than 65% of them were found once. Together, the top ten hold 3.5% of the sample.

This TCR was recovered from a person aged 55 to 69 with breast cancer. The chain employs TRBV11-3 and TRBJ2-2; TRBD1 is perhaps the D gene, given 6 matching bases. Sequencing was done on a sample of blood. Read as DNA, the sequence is TGTGCCAGCAGCTTAAGGACAGCTTCCGACACCGGGGAGCTGTTTTTT. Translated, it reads CASSLRTASDTGELFF.